This is a list of T cell receptor beta chains from one sample in a study of shared clonotypes between healthy human individuals. TCRdb keeps only in-frame clones here, not all; method: immunoSEQ multiplex PCR. The table has about 750,000 clones, 92% seen once. Sequenced sample: naive CD8+ T cells sorted from blood. These receptors were obtained from a man aged 25-45 years in good health. The CDR3 runs from the conserved cysteine through the conserved F or W. A D gene is named only where the DNA matches it firmly. Rows may omit the clone size; those that give it use once, few, many or a size class.

V gene: TRBV18
D gene: TRBD2
clone size: .
J gene: TRBJ2-1
CDR3 DNA: TGTGCCAGCTCGGAGACTAGCGGGAGGTCAGATGAGCAGTTCTTC
CDR3 protein: CASSETSGRSDEQFF

V gene: TRBV9
D gene: .
clone size: .
J gene: TRBJ1-1
CDR3 DNA: TGTGCCAGCAGCGAGGGGGACGGAATAGAAGCTTTCTTT
CDR3 protein: CASSEGDGIEAFF

V gene: TRBV7-7
D gene: .
clone size: .
J gene: TRBJ1-2
CDR3 DNA: TGTGCCAGCAGCTTCCGAGGGAAGGTTACAGGTGGCTACACCTTC
CDR3 protein: CASSFRGKVTGGYTF

V gene: TRBV7-6
D gene: .
clone size: .
J gene: TRBJ2-7
CDR3 DNA: TGTGCCAGCAGCTTAGGAATGGGGCCAGGGTCTCCCTACGAGCAGTACTTC
CDR3 protein: CASSLGMGPGSPYEQYF

V gene: TRBV28
D gene: .
clone size: .
J gene: TRBJ1-1
CDR3 DNA: TGTGCCAGCAGTTGGAGGGGAATGAACACTGAAGCTTTCTTT
CDR3 protein: CASSWRGMNTEAFF

V gene: TRBV27
D gene: .
clone size: once
J gene: TRBJ1-5
CDR3 DNA: TGTGCCAGCACCACCGGGGGGCAGCCCCAGCATTTT
CDR3 protein: CASTTGGQPQHF

V gene: TRBV7-9
D gene: .
clone size: .
J gene: TRBJ2-7
CDR3 DNA: TGTGCCAGCAGCCTCTATCTTTCAGACGAGCAGTACTTC
CDR3 protein: CASSLYLSDEQYF

V gene: TRBV27
D gene: .
clone size: once
J gene: TRBJ2-3
CDR3 DNA: TGTGCCAGCAGTCCTCGGACAGTCCGTAGCACAGATACGCAGTATTTT
CDR3 protein: CASSPRTVRSTDTQYF

V gene: TRBV27
D gene: TRBD2
clone size: .
J gene: TRBJ2-5
CDR3 DNA: TGTGCCAGCAGTCTGACTAGCCGAGAGACCCAGTACTTC
CDR3 protein: CASSLTSRETQYF

V gene: TRBV9
D gene: .
clone size: .
J gene: TRBJ2-1
CDR3 DNA: TGTGCCAGCAGCCCACCCTCCTACAATGAGCAGTTCTTC
CDR3 protein: CASSPPSYNEQFF

V gene: TRBV4-1
D gene: .
clone size: .
J gene: TRBJ2-7
CDR3 DNA: TGCGCCAGCAGCCAAGGGTTCGAGCAGTACTTC
CDR3 protein: CASSQGFEQYF

V gene: TRBV6-5
D gene: .
clone size: few
J gene: TRBJ2-3
CDR3 DNA: TGTGCCAGCAGTTACCCGACGGGAGCAGATTTGTATTTT
CDR3 protein: CASSYPTGADLYF

V gene: TRBV29-1
D gene: TRBD2
clone size: .
J gene: TRBJ2-3
CDR3 DNA: TGCAGCGTTGAATCGAGCGGGGGGGAAGATACGCAGTATTTT
CDR3 protein: CSVESSGGEDTQYF

V gene: TRBV9
D gene: TRBD1
clone size: .
J gene: TRBJ2-1
CDR3 DNA: TGTGCCAGCAGCGTAGAGGCCGACAGGGGGCGGGTTGAGCAGTTCTTC
CDR3 protein: CASSVEADRGRVEQFF

V gene: TRBV7-8
D gene: TRBD2
clone size: .
J gene: TRBJ2-1
CDR3 DNA: TGTGCCAGCAGCTCTCCTCTAGCGGGAGTACAGAATGAGCAGTTCTTC
CDR3 protein: CASSSPLAGVQNEQFF

V gene: TRBV7-9
D gene: .
clone size: .
J gene: TRBJ2-2
CDR3 DNA: TGTGCCAGCAGCCCCTCCGGGGGGCGCGGCACCGGGGAGCTGTTTTTT
CDR3 protein: CASSPSGGRGTGELFF

V gene: TRBV7-9
D gene: TRBD2
clone size: .
J gene: TRBJ2-1
CDR3 DNA: TGTGCCAGCAGCTACAGTAGCGGGAGGCCTCAGTTCTTC
CDR3 protein: CASSYSSGRPQFF

V gene: TRBV6-1
D gene: TRBD2
clone size: few
J gene: TRBJ2-7
CDR3 DNA: TGTGCCAGCAGTGTCTACAGCGGGAGCCTTTACGAGCAGTACTTC
CDR3 protein: CASSVYSGSLYEQYF

V gene: TRBV28
D gene: .
clone size: .
J gene: TRBJ2-7
CDR3 DNA: TGTGCCAGCACGGAAAATAAGGCCCCCTCCTACGAGCAGTACTTC
CDR3 protein: CASTENKAPSYEQYF

V gene: TRBV15
D gene: .
clone size: .
J gene: TRBJ1-2
CDR3 DNA: TGTGCCACCAGCAGAGAGAGCGGAAGCCGAAGTTTAGACAGTCGCTACACCTTC
CDR3 protein: CATSRESGSRSLDSRYTF

V gene: TRBV29-1
D gene: .
clone size: .
J gene: TRBJ2-5
CDR3 DNA: TGCAGCGTCGATAACCCCGCGGGGCCCCAAGAGACCCAGTACTTC
CDR3 protein: CSVDNPAGPQETQYF

V gene: TRBV4-2
D gene: .
clone size: .
J gene: TRBJ2-7
CDR3 DNA: TGTGCCAGCAGTTCTGTAAGGGAAAAGGGGGAGCAGTACTTC
CDR3 protein: CASSSVREKGEQYF

V gene: TRBV11-2
D gene: .
clone size: .
J gene: TRBJ2-1
CDR3 DNA: TGTGCCAGCAGCATCCTCGTTTTTGGGGGAGGATGGTACAATGAGCAGTTCTTC
CDR3 protein: CASSILVFGGGWYNEQFF

V gene: TRBV7-9
D gene: TRBD2
clone size: once
J gene: TRBJ2-2
CDR3 DNA: TGTGCCAGCAGCTTACCCCGGCTAGCGGGGTTCGGGGAGCTGTTTTTT
CDR3 protein: CASSLPRLAGFGELFF

V gene: TRBV9
D gene: TRBD2
clone size: .
J gene: TRBJ2-2
CDR3 DNA: TGTGCCACGACTAGCGGGGCACACACCGGGGAGCTGTTTTTT
CDR3 protein: CATTSGAHTGELFF

V gene: TRBV7-9
D gene: TRBD2
clone size: .
J gene: TRBJ2-7
CDR3 DNA: TGTGCCAGCAGCTCACTAGCGGGGGACCCCTACGAGCAGTACTTC
CDR3 protein: CASSSLAGDPYEQYF

V gene: TRBV19
D gene: TRBD2
clone size: .
J gene: TRBJ2-2
CDR3 DNA: TGTGCCAGTAGTATACCGGGACTAGGAGACACCGGGGAGCTGTTTTTT
CDR3 protein: CASSIPGLGDTGELFF

V gene: TRBV27
D gene: .
clone size: .
J gene: TRBJ1-3
CDR3 DNA: TGTGCCAGCGGGGGCGCCGGCTCTGGAAACACCATATATTTT
CDR3 protein: CASGGAGSGNTIYF

V gene: TRBV5-1
D gene: .
clone size: .
J gene: TRBJ1-1
CDR3 DNA: TGCGCCAGCAGCTTGGCCGTGAACACTGAAGCTTTCTTT
CDR3 protein: CASSLAVNTEAFF

V gene: TRBV7-9
D gene: .
clone size: .
J gene: TRBJ2-1
CDR3 DNA: TGTGCCAGCAGCGTAATCAATGAGCAGTTCTTC
CDR3 protein: CASSVINEQFF

V gene: TRBV27
D gene: .
clone size: .
J gene: TRBJ2-5
CDR3 DNA: TGTGCCAGCAGTCCCACCCAGGAGCGCCAAGAGACCCAGTACTTC
CDR3 protein: CASSPTQERQETQYF

V gene: TRBV5-8
D gene: .
clone size: .
J gene: TRBJ1-2
CDR3 DNA: TGTGCCAGCACCTGGGGGTGGGGCATCGATGGCTACACCTTC
CDR3 protein: CASTWGWGIDGYTF

V gene: TRBV11-2
D gene: .
clone size: .
J gene: TRBJ2-7
CDR3 DNA: TGTGCCAGCAGCTTAGAGCCCTCGGCGTCCCACGAGCAGTACTTC
CDR3 protein: CASSLEPSASHEQYF

V gene: TRBV25-1
D gene: .
clone size: .
J gene: TRBJ2-7
CDR3 DNA: TGTGCCAGCAGTGCCCCCTCGCAAGCTACCTACGAGCAGTACTTC
CDR3 protein: CASSAPSQATYEQYF

V gene: TRBV9
D gene: .
clone size: .
J gene: TRBJ2-1
CDR3 DNA: TGTGCCAGCAGCGTAGGGCCCGGAGGGGGGTCATCCTACAATGAGCAGTTCTTC
CDR3 protein: CASSVGPGGGSSYNEQFF

V gene: TRBV5-1
D gene: TRBD1
clone size: few
J gene: TRBJ1-2
CDR3 DNA: TGCGCCAGCAGCTCGGTGGGACAGGGGGCGCCAGGCTACACCTTC
CDR3 protein: CASSSVGQGAPGYTF

V gene: TRBV6-5
D gene: .
clone size: .
J gene: TRBJ2-5
CDR3 DNA: TGTGCCACCCAAATACCCCAAGAGACCCAGTACTTC
CDR3 protein: CATQIPQETQYF

V gene: TRBV5-5
D gene: .
clone size: .
J gene: TRBJ1-5
CDR3 DNA: TGTGCCAGCAGCCCGGGGGGGAATCAGCCCCAGCATTTT
CDR3 protein: CASSPGGNQPQHF

V gene: TRBV6-5
D gene: TRBD1
clone size: .
J gene: TRBJ1-2
CDR3 DNA: TGTGCCAGCAGTTACTCGACGACAGGGGTGGTCTATGGCTACACCTTC
CDR3 protein: CASSYSTTGVVYGYTF

V gene: TRBV7-9
D gene: .
clone size: once
J gene: TRBJ1-1
CDR3 DNA: TGTGCCAGCAGCTTTGAGAGCACTGAAGCTTTCTTT
CDR3 protein: CASSFESTEAFF

V gene: TRBV7-2
D gene: TRBD2
clone size: many
J gene: TRBJ2-1
CDR3 DNA: TGTGCCAGCAGCTTCTGGGGCGGGAGTTTGGATGAGCAGTTCTTC
CDR3 protein: CASSFWGGSLDEQFF

V gene: TRBV7-8
D gene: .
clone size: .
J gene: TRBJ2-1
CDR3 DNA: TGTGCCAGCAGCTTCCGGACCCCCCCCTACAATGAGCAGTTCTTC
CDR3 protein: CASSFRTPPYNEQFF

V gene: TRBV18
D gene: .
clone size: once
J gene: TRBJ2-2
CDR3 DNA: TGTGCCAGCTCCCCTACAGGGTCGGCCGGGGAGCTGTTTTTT
CDR3 protein: CASSPTGSAGELFF

V gene: TRBV9
D gene: .
clone size: once
J gene: TRBJ2-7
CDR3 DNA: TGTGCCAGCAGCGCCCGGGACGCAACCTACGAGCAGTACTTC
CDR3 protein: CASSARDATYEQYF

V gene: TRBV9
D gene: TRBD2
clone size: .
J gene: TRBJ2-1
CDR3 DNA: TGTGCCAGCAGCGTACCGACCACTAGCGGGGAGTACAATGAGCAGTTCTTC
CDR3 protein: CASSVPTTSGEYNEQFF

V gene: TRBV27
D gene: .
clone size: .
J gene: TRBJ2-7
CDR3 DNA: TGTGCCAGCAGTTTATTGGACTCGGCCTACGAGCAGTACTTC
CDR3 protein: CASSLLDSAYEQYF

V gene: TRBV9
D gene: .
clone size: .
J gene: TRBJ2-7
CDR3 DNA: TGTGCCAGCAGCGTAGATACCAGCTACGAGCAGTACTTC
CDR3 protein: CASSVDTSYEQYF

V gene: TRBV18
D gene: .
clone size: .
J gene: TRBJ2-7
CDR3 DNA: TGTGCCAGCTCACCATCTGGACGTACGAAGGCCTACGAGCAGTACTTC
CDR3 protein: CASSPSGRTKAYEQYF

V gene: TRBV28
D gene: .
clone size: .
J gene: TRBJ2-2
CDR3 DNA: TGTGCCAGCAGTTTGGTCAAGGGATCCACCGGGGAGCTGTTTTTT
CDR3 protein: CASSLVKGSTGELFF

V gene: TRBV5-1
D gene: .
clone size: few
J gene: TRBJ1-5
CDR3 DNA: TGCGCCAGCAGCCTGGGACCTAGCAATCAGCCCCAGCATTTT
CDR3 protein: CASSLGPSNQPQHF

V gene: TRBV9
D gene: TRBD1
clone size: .
J gene: TRBJ1-2
CDR3 DNA: TGTGCCAGCAGCGAGGGACAGCACTATGGCTACACCTTC
CDR3 protein: CASSEGQHYGYTF

V gene: TRBV5-1
D gene: .
clone size: few
J gene: TRBJ2-7
CDR3 DNA: TGCGCCAGCAGCTCAGGCTACGAGCAGTACTTC
CDR3 protein: CASSSGYEQYF

V gene: TRBV7-3
D gene: TRBD2
clone size: .
J gene: TRBJ2-1
CDR3 DNA: TGTGCCAGCAGCGAAACTAGCGGCCCCTACAATGAGCAGTTCTTC
CDR3 protein: CASSETSGPYNEQFF

V gene: TRBV7-9
D gene: .
clone size: once
J gene: TRBJ1-4
CDR3 DNA: TGTGCCAGCAGCGCCCTCGGGAGAACTAATGAAAAACTGTTTTTT
CDR3 protein: CASSALGRTNEKLFF